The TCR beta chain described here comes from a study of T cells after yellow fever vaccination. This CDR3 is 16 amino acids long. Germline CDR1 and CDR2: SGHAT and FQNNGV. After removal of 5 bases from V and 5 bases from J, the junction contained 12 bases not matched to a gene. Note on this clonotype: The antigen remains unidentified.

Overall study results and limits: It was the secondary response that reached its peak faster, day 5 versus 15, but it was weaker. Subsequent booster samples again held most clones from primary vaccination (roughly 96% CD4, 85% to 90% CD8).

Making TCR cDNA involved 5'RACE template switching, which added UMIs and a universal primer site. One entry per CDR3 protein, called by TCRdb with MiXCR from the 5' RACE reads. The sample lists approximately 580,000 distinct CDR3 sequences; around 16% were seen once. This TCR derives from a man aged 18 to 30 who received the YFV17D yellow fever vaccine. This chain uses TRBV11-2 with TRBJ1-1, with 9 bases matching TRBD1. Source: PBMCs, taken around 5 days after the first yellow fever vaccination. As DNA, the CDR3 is TGTGCCAGCAGCCCCGGGACAGGGTTGTTTGAAACTGAAGCTTTCTTT. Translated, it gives CASSPGTGLFETEAFF.